This T cell receptor (beta chain) is from a study of blood T cell repertoires in COVID-19. The method was immunoSEQ multiplex PCR; TCRdb's version includes in-frame clones alone and lacks a portion of them. The repertoire holds about 280,000 clones, with about 82% as singletons. Germline CDR1 and CDR2: SGHTA and FQGNSA. CDR3 length: 15 residues. The V gene lost 4 bases and the J gene lost 3 bases, with 16 bases spanning the gap. The TCR originated in a man in his forties or fifties with active or convalescent COVID-19. The sequenced sample was peripheral blood. V gene TRBV7-2 combines with J gene TRBJ2-7, with a weak D call TRBD2 (5 bases). CDR3 in DNA: TGTGCCAGCAGCTCCCCCGGACTCCGGGGCTACGAGCAGTACTTC. This translates into CASSSPGLRGYEQYF.